This T cell receptor (beta chain) emerged from a study of cytomegalovirus exposure and HLA in healthy donors (dated by TCRdb to the late 2010s). The study in broad terms: An earlier analysis of several hundred of the donors reported more than 250 Gb of sequence data and 120 million or so unique TCR beta sequences from around 200 million T cells. An early release covering approximately 600 HLA-typed donors comprised approximately 290 gigabases of sequencing data and roughly 86 million unique TCR sequences. Alongside the repertoire data, information on donor age, sex, ethnicity and CMV serostatus was compiled. Among the roughly 370 genotyped donors, around 81% belonged to the genetic ancestry cluster associated with self-reported Caucasian donors. The study was designed to test whether signatures of past pathogen exposure could be identified by cataloging public T cell receptors. The T cell repertoires of some 700 subjects were profiled by immunosequencing and related to cytomegalovirus serostatus. Every discovery cohort repertoire had been produced on one sequencing platform. HLA typing included class I and class II loci at four-digit resolution. A later analysis re-examined previously published TCR beta repertoires from more than 600 donors and added high-resolution HLA genotyping to investigate patterns of TCR occurrence. A handful of DR-DQ haplotypes were handled as single units for association and clustering because linkage in the cohort was strong. The number of donors typed differed by locus, with roughly 620-630 for A, B, C, DRB1 and DQB1, over 500 for DQA1, 600 to 610 for DPA1, and approximately 470 for DPB1. Among around 400 genotyped donors of the cohort, an average of approximately 250,000 unique TCR beta nucleotide sequences were sequenced per donor, about a sixth of them non-productive. The later analysis used no new phenotypic data to find candidate immune exposures, relying instead on TCR beta sequences and their occurrence across donors. To decide whether each TCR beta V gene segment behaved as functional or pseudogenic, an earlier analysis of some 600 of the donors relied on high-throughput TCR beta sequencing. A separate validation cohort of over a hundred different subjects was used in addition to the 666-subject first cohort. A later genetic analysis took genome-wide SNP genotypes for about 55% of the 666 donors and used that subset as a discovery cohort. To predict cytomegalovirus infection status, the study combined high-throughput TCR immunosequencing, statistical association of individual TCRs with disease status, and machine learning.

Concerning this clone itself: Its antigen target is currently unknown. The input lacks base qualities; no much larger clone sits a single base away.

Library creation used the immunoSEQ multiplex PCR assay. For the multiplex PCR, a mixture combining 60 forward primers for TCR Vbeta segments and 13 reverse primers for TCR Jbeta segments was used. The CDR3 region of rearranged TCR beta genes was amplified from genomic DNA by a multiplex PCR assay. The Illumina HiSeq System was used to sequence the amplified TCR beta libraries as 87-base-pair reads. The source study handled its data this way. A later analysis counted about 82 million unique TCR beta chains across the 640 or so repertoires, and 9 million to 14 million of these chains were shared by at least two donors. To remove PCR and sequencing errors, raw reads were error-corrected and collapsed into unique sequences using a nearest-neighbor algorithm that merged closely related sequences. CDR3 sequences were aligned to IMGT reference sequences to assign V, D and J gene segments. For a sequence to be retained, at least a six-nucleotide match to both a V gene segment and a J gene segment was required. Rearrangements were classified as productive when the CDR3 lacked stop codons and remained in frame with V and J, and all other rearrangements were classified as non-productive. Following IMGT convention, CDR3 was defined as the stretch from the second conserved V-encoded cysteine up to the conserved J-encoded phenylalanine. Sequences without an unambiguous match to a single V gene segment were excluded from the earlier analysis of 450 to 750 of the donors. In an earlier analysis of about 590 of the donors, a V segment was called functional when productive rearrangements were above 56.7%, and segregating when the standard deviation between donors exceeded 5%. A statistical classification framework was developed to diagnose cytomegalovirus status using the catalog of TCR beta chain sequences. A later analysis assigned V and J genes by comparing TCR nucleotide sequences with IMGT/GENE-DB human TR gene sequences. Using the TCRdist pipeline, a later analysis assigned CDR3 sequences along with most-parsimonious VDJ recombination scenarios. A later analysis defined each TCR beta chain by its CDR3 amino acid sequence plus V-gene family, and excluded reads lacking a unique V-gene family. As a way to deal with suspected cross-contamination and a sequencing artifact, a later analysis dropped roughly 620 nucleotide sequences that were highly shared and had low generation probability. A later analysis calculated a clonal expansion index for each public chain from normalized within-repertoire ranks of inferred template counts. In a later analysis, generation probabilities were computed with a VDJ recombination model fitted to out-of-frame rearrangements, and the resulting probabilities were checked against IGoR. Hypergeometric tests were used in a later analysis to score TCR-TCR, TCR-HLA and TCR-CMV co-occurrence, with a repertoire-size bias correction applied to the TCR pairs. To estimate false discovery rates, a later analysis permuted the HLA or CMV assignments 20 times. A later analysis grouped co-occurring TCRs with DBSCAN, adding TCRdist sequence similarity when clustering within HLA-allele-positive subsets. For co-occurrence clustering, repertoires with fewer than 30,000 or more than 120,000 public chains were excluded, along with a handful of repertoires with anomalous nucleotide sharing. TCRdb stores this immuneACCESS table with in-frame sequences only. Part of the clones is absent; in the studies checked, under half of the shortfall reflects unresolved V genes, and no reason is known for the rest. D and trimming were read from the DNA, whereas the V and J calls and clone size are those reported in that table. The sample contains approximately 180,000 clones, around 81% of them found a single time. About 2.2% of the sample lies in the top ten.

In total, about 650 healthy bone marrow donors made up the cohort. Cohort members were all nominally healthy when sampled, although unrecorded immune exposures were likely present. The donor tested CMV seronegative, placing the donor among the roughly 400 seronegative members of the cohort. Every donor gave a peripheral blood sample, and the peripheral blood mononuclear cells from that sample were used for TCR beta sequencing. Genomic DNA extraction from the blood cell samples was performed with the Qiagen DNeasy Blood Extraction Kit. Cut back by 3 bases and 0 bases, the V and J ends lie 6 bases apart. The CDR3 runs 15 residues from the cysteine to the phenylalanine. Only the CDR3 DNA stays, 45 bases, in frame from base 1. Per the germline V gene (reference sequence), LNHDA is the CDR1 and SQIVND is the CDR2. Beyond this particular receptor, the publication reports: In a later genetic analysis, a missense DCLRE1C variant was associated with V-gene and J-gene trimming of TCR beta chains, and the association was replicated in an independent cohort. Most CMV-associated TCR beta chains appeared to be HLA-restricted in a later analysis, and the HLA associations seemed to be driven largely by CMV exposure. According to the authors, the approach could potentially be generalized to other disease states and immunological phenotypes. Most TCR sequences were observed very rarely across donors, whereas some public TCRs were present in many individuals. The classifier was reported to diagnose cytomegalovirus status with high specificity and sensitivity in both the original cohort and the validation cohort. Compared with equally common non-associated chains, HLA-associated TCR beta chains in a later analysis were more clonally expanded and had lower generation probabilities. In a later analysis, TCR association rates were found to vary across HLA loci, with the most associated TCRs seen for DRB1 alleles and the fewest for HLA-C alleles. In vitro tests confirmed that a few of the cytomegalovirus-associated TCR beta chains recognize cytomegalovirus antigens. A further reported finding was that TCR beta sequences accurately predicted the HLA-A and HLA-B alleles for most subjects in the first cohort. Because counts were too low, roughly 16 rarely observed V segments, including chromosome 9 orphons, were excluded from the earlier analysis of 587 of the donors. Correlated functional status among segregating V segments might reflect linkage disequilibrium, but an unknown experimental factor could not be ruled out. Because HLA typing was missing for some donors at each locus, association tests included only the typed subset. A cluster of highly shared sequence variants was judged likely to be a technical artifact of the sequencing pipeline. Strong co-occurrence of HLA alleles, especially DR and DQ, made assigning TCR associations to individual alleles difficult. Broadly in line with IMGT annotations, most TCR beta V segments showed up in productive rearrangements about 90% or about 30% of the time in an earlier analysis of several hundred of the donors. The study listed approximately 160 TCR beta chains as associated with cytomegalovirus. Because the 87-base-pair reads could not distinguish some IMGT-functional V segments, including TRBV6-2 and TRBV6-3, those segments were excluded. In a later analysis, several top co-occurrence clusters were reported to appear linked to parvovirus B19, influenza, CMV and Epstein-Barr virus. Compared with the 666-donor mean, donors in an Asian-associated ancestry cluster had fewer N-insertions in productive TCRs, according to a later genetic analysis. Roughly uniform sequencing depth across donors was assumed in presence/absence analyses, although this assumption may not hold. CMV serostatus was the only immune exposure information available for the cohort. In a later analysis, some 18,000 TCR beta sequences were associated with specific HLA alleles at a false discovery rate of 0.05. The cohort was sequenced for TCR beta chains only, and without alpha or paired-chain data the features that could be detected were limited.

The origin of this receptor is a woman aged 25 to 45 in good health and CMV-seronegative. Here the chain combines TRBV19 and TRBJ1-6; no D gene is confidently identified. Material for sequencing was PBMCs. The nucleotides are TGTGCCAGTAGTATCCTGAGCTCCTATAATTCACCCCTCCACTTT. Its translation reads: CASSILSSYNSPLHF.